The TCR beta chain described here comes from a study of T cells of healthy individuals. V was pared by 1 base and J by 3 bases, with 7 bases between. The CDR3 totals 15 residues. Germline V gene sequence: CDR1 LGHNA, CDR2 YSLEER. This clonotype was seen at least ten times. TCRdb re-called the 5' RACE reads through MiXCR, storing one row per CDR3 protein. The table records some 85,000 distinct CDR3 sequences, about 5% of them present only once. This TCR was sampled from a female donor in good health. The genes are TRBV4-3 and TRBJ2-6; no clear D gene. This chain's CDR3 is CASSQGFRGANVLTF. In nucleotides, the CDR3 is TGCGCCAGCAGCCAAGGGTTCCGTGGGGCCAACGTCCTGACTTTC.